The entry below describes one T cell receptor (beta chain). Its recognized antigen is unknown. Per-nucleotide qualities are absent, and no much larger clonotype sits a single base away. One collaborating source in Seattle enrolled patients during active infection and followed them longitudinally through the course of disease. The collaborating institutions used their own protocols to collect whole blood in K2EDTA tubes. Collaborator samples were shipped for TCRbeta analysis as frozen whole blood, isolated PBMCs, or DNA extracted from either sample type. TCRbeta CDR3 regions were amplified from genomic DNA using the immunoSEQ Assay, a bias-controlled multiplex PCR. The study's own analysis went as follows. The number of nucleated cells in each sample was estimated by amplification of reference gene primers within the assay. To quantify the absolute abundance of each unique TCRbeta CDR3 rearrangement, sequence reads were collapsed and filtered. Productive Simpson clonality was computed per sample as the square root of Simpson's diversity index over productive rearrangements. The source is immuneACCESS, and TCRdb retained only in-frame sequences with V and J called. Part of the clones is not carried over; for the studies checked, unresolved V genes explain less than half of this, and the remainder is unexplained. The V and J calls and clone size come from that table; D and trimming were worked out from the DNA. The sample has approximately 29,000 clones on record, approximately 93% of them singletons. The top ten clones comprise 0.8% to 0.9% of the sample.

The sample belongs to a study of blood T cell repertoires in COVID-19 (dated by TCRdb to 2018 to 2021). About the full investigation: Samples covering the acute and convalescent phases of COVID-19 were provided by collaborators in the United States, Italy and Spain. The prospective study material was composed of cDNA or gDNA derived from T cells, B-cell-depleted T cells, or PBMCs. Deeply sampled blood TCRbeta repertoires from subjects exposed to, actively infected with, or recovered from COVID-19 were included in the dataset. The repertoires were released in a freely available public database meant as a resource for research on the immune response to SARS-CoV-2. Samples were obtained from the ongoing ImmuneRACE study (first 160 participants) and from over a thousand subjects provided by 6 global collaborators. The sample metadata nearly always contained a de-identified subject ID, COVID-19 status, age in years and sex. HLA class I and class II types, where available, came from metadata supplied by the sample provider rather than from assay-based typing. Summary of the overall study and its limitations: Clinical and demographic metadata were provided uncurated, with the amount varying by source and participant.

The junction carries 17 bases between V and J, which are trimmed by 3 bases and 1 base respectively. The CDR3 numbers 16 residues from cysteine through phenylalanine. CDR3 DNA is the only sequence kept; it has 48 bases, read in frame from the first base. From a lookup of the germline V gene, CDR1 and CDR2 are SGHRS and YFSETQ. Input material: peripheral blood. The clonotype was recovered from a woman in her seventies with COVID-19, enrolled during active disease. The chain links TRBV5-1 with TRBJ2-7, and possibly TRBD1, on 6 matching bases. The CDR3 loop reads CASSSTPGTHSYEQYF. The base sequence is TGCGCCAGCAGCTCAACCCCCGGGACACATTCCTACGAGCAGTACTTC. The reference TRBV5-1 and TRBJ2-7 proteins fill in what lies around the CDR3, so the full variable domain reads KAGVTQTPRYLIKTRGQQVTLSCSPISGHRSVSWYQQTPGQGLQFLFEYFSETQRNKGNFPGRFSGRQFSNSRSEMNVSTLELGDSALYLCASSSTPGTHSYEQYFGPGTRLTVT.